In its sample, the clone carrying this TCR beta chain was seen many times. This CDR3 contains 15 residues. Per the germline V gene, CDR1 is SGDLS and CDR2 is YYNGEE. After removal of 0 bases from V and 3 bases from J, the junction contained 3 bases not matched to a gene. The sample is drawn from a study of blood T cells in healthy people across ages. The use of a sample-barcoded 5' primer and a J-beta primer mix characterized a second PCR of about 7 to 12 cycles. TCRdb passed the 5' RACE reads through MiXCR, listing each CDR3 protein once. This sample yields approximately 960,000 distinct CDR3 sequences, of which almost 30% are seen a single time; roughly 10% belongs to the top ten. Another study also made use of these data, one on T cells of mothers and their children.

The genes are TRBV9 and TRBJ2-7; 10 nucleotides align to TRBD1. The receptor was isolated from a woman between 40 and 55 years old in good health. The specimen sequenced was blood. CDR3 protein: CASSVAGQGYYEQYF. The DNA of the CDR3 is TGTGCCAGCAGCGTAGCGGGACAGGGGTACTACGAGCAGTACTTC.